This T cell receptor beta chain was sequenced during a study of shared clonotypes between healthy human individuals. Study in general: Contributing individuals were a couple of females and three males aged 18 to 49. Whole-study findings and limits: Sequencing depth was expected to influence donor clonotype sharing.

Sequencing used immunoSEQ multiplex PCR; TCRdb keeps in-frame clones, though not all of them. The sample carries around 510,000 clones, about 80% recorded once. Germline CDR1 reads MNHEY; CDR2 reads SMNVEV (reference sequence). The CDR3 extends over 15 amino acids. Trimming took 3 bases from V and 8 from J; bases not matched to a gene: 4. As to this clone: Its antigen is unidentified.

Material: PBMCs. The chain has TRBV27 and TRBJ2-1; TRBD2 agrees at 13 bases. The receptor was isolated from a middle-aged woman in good health. Some clones in this sample may be carry-over from other donors' samples. The CDR3: CASSLGTSGIDEQFF. CDR3 DNA sequence: TGTGCCAGCAGTTTGGGGACTAGCGGGATAGATGAGCAGTTCTTC.